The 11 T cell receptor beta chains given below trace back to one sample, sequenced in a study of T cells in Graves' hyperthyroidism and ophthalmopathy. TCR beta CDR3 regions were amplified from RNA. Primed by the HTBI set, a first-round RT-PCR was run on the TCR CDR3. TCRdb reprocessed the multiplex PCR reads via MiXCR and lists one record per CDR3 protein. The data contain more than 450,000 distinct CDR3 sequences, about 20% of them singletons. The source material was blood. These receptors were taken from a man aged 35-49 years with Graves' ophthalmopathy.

The CDR3, as DNA: TGCAGTGCCAGAAGGACCACTCGGGATACGCAGTATTTT. It encodes CSARRTTRDTQYF. The J gene is TRBJ2-3, the V gene TRBV20-1; D unresolved. V was shortened by 6 bases and J by 6 bases, with 16 bases between the two germline ends. The CDR3 length is 13 residues. CDR1 is DFQATT and CDR2 is SNEGSKA in the germline V gene (reference sequence).

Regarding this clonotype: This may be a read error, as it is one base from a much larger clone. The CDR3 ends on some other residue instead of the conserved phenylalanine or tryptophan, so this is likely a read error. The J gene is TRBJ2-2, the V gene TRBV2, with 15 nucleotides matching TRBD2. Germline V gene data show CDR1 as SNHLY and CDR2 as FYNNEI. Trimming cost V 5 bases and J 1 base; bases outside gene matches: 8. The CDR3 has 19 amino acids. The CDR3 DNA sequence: TGTGCCAGCAGTATTACCGGGACTAGCGGGAGGAGGAACACCGGGGAGCTGTTTATT. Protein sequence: CASSITGTSGRRNTGELFI.

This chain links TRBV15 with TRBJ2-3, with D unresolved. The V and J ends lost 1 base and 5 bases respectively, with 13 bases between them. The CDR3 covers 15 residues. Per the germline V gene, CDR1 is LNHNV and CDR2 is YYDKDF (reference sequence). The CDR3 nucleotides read TGTGCCACCAGCAGAGGCGGAGTTGTAGAAGATACGCAGTATTTT. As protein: CATSRGGVVEDTQYF.

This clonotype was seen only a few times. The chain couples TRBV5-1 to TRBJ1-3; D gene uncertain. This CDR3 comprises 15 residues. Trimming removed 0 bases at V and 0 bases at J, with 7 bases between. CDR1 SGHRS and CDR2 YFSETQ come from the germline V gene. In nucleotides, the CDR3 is TGCGCCAGCAGCTTGGCCAGTGGCTCTGGAAACACCATATATTTT. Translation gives CASSLASGSGNTIYF. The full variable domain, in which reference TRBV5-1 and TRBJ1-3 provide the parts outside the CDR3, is KAGVTQTPRYLIKTRGQQVTLSCSPISGHRSVSWYQQTPGQGLQFLFEYFSETQRNKGNFPGRFSGRQFSNSRSEMNVSTLELGDSALYLCASSLASGSGNTIYFGEGSWLTVV.

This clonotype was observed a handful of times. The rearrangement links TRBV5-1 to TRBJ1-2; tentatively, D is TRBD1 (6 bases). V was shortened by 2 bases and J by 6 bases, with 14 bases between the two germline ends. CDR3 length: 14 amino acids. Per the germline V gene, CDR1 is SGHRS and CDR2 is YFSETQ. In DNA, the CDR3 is TGCGCCAGCAGCTTTACCGGGACACCGAATGGCTACACCTTC. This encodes CASSFTGTPNGYTF. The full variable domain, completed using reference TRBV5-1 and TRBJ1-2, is KAGVTQTPRYLIKTRGQQVTLSCSPISGHRSVSWYQQTPGQGLQFLFEYFSETQRNKGNFPGRFSGRQFSNSRSEMNVSTLELGDSALYLCASSFTGTPNGYTFGSGTRLTVV.

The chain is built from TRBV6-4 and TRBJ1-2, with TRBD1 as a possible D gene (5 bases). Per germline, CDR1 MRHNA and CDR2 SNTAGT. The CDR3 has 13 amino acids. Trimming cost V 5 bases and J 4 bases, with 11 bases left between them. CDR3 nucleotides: TGTGCCAGCAGTCTACAGGTCGGCTATGGCTACACCTTC. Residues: CASSLQVGYGYTF.

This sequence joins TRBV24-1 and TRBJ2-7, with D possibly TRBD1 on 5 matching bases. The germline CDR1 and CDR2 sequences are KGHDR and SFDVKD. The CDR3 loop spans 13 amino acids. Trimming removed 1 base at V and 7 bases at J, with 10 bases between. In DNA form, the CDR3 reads TGTGCCACCAGTGATTTCAAGGGGCTGGAGCAGTACTTC. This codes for CATSDFKGLEQYF.

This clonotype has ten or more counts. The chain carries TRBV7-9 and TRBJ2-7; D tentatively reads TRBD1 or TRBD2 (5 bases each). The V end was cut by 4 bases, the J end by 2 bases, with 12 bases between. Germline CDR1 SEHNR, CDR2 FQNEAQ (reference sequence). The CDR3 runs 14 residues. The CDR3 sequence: CASSSGTDTYEQYF. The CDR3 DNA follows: TGTGCCAGCAGCTCCGGGACGGACACCTACGAGCAGTACTTC.

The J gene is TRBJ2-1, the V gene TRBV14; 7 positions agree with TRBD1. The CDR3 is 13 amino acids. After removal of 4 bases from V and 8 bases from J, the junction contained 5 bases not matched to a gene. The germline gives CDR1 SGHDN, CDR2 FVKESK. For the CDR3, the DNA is TGTGCCAGCAGCCGGAGAACAGGGGATGAGCAGTTCTTC. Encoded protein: CASSRRTGDEQFF.

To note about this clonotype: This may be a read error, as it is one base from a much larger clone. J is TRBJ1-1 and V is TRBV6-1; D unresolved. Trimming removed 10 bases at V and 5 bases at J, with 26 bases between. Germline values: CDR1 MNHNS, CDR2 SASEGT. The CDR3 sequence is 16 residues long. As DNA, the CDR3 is TGTGCCACTTATTCCTTCCAGGCGGGAGGGCAAACTGAAGCTTTCTTT. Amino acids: CATYSFQAGGQTEAFF.

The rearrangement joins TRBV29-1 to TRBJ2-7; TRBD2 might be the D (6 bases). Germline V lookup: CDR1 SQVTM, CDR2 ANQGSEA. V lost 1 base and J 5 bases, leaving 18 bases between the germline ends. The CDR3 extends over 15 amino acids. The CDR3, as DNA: TGCAGCGTTGAAGCTGAAGGGACTCACAATAACGAGCAGTACTTC. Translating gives CSVEAEGTHNNEQYF.